These 20 T cell receptor beta chains share one sample of origin, sequenced in a study of blood T cell repertoires in COVID-19. Using immunoSEQ multiplex PCR, the repertoire was profiled, and TCRdb retains in-frame clones only, with some absent. The data show a few hundred thousand clones, about 88% seen once. Sequencing used peripheral blood. Receptor source: a human donor in a cohort sampled during active COVID-19.

J is TRBJ1-2 and V is TRBV9; 7 bases agree with TRBD1. The CDR3 runs 14 residues. J lost 8 bases, V lost 0 bases, and 7 bases had no gene match. Germline V gives CDR1 SGDLS, CDR2 YYNGEE. CDR3 protein: CASSVDVRGYGYTF. CDR3 DNA sequence: TGTGCCAGCAGCGTAGATGTCAGGGGGTACGGCTACACCTTC.

The chain couples TRBV6-5 to TRBJ2-7; 9 bases are a match to TRBD1. Per germline, CDR1 MNHEY and CDR2 SVGAGI. The CDR3 runs to 14 residues. Trimming removed 5 bases from V and 1 base from J; junction bases left unmatched: 3. The CDR3 is CASSTGTGSYEQYF. Written as DNA, the CDR3 is TGTGCCAGCAGTACCGGGACAGGGTCCTACGAGCAGTACTTC.

This sequence joins TRBV9 and TRBJ2-7; TRBD2 aligns across 8 bases. V shed 0 bases, J shed 5 bases, and the junction held 10 bases outside the gene matches. The germline CDR1 and CDR2 sequences are SGDLS and YYNGEE. This CDR3 comprises 16 residues. This CDR3 reads CASSVALGRVGDEQYF. The DNA for the CDR3 is TGTGCCAGCAGCGTAGCTCTCGGGAGGGTGGGCGACGAGCAGTACTTC.

V and J are TRBV2 and TRBJ1-1; D not certain. Trimming pared 4 bases from V and 0 bases from J, leaving 9 bases between. The CDR3 totals 14 residues. The germline CDR1 and CDR2 sequences are SNHLY and FYNNEI. In nucleotides, the CDR3 is TGTGCCAGCAGTGTTCAGGTAATGAACACTGAAGCTTTCTTT. Protein sequence: CASSVQVMNTEAFF.

The CDR3 is CASSSTTGRGYGYTF. As DNA, the CDR3 is TGTGCCAGCAGCTCCACCACGGGGAGGGGCTATGGCTACACCTTC. The chain joins TRBV13 to TRBJ1-2, with D possibly matching TRBD1 (5 bases). The germline V and J ends were trimmed by 4 bases and 4 bases, with 16 bases remaining between them. Germline V gives CDR1 PRHDT, CDR2 FYEKMQ (reference sequence). The CDR3 contains 15 residues.

The V and J genes are TRBV19 and TRBJ1-3; 7 nucleotides align to TRBD1. The trim removed 6 bases at V and 8 bases at J, leaving 10 bases unmatched. CDR1 LNHDA and CDR2 SQIVND come from the germline V gene (reference sequence). CDR3 length equals 14 residues. The CDR3 here is CASSPTGAVDTIYF. CDR3 nucleotides: TGTGCCAGTAGCCCTACAGGGGCCGTGGACACCATATATTTT.

The rearrangement uses TRBV7-9 and TRBJ2-4; D is undetermined. V was cut by 5 bases and J by 4 bases, with 9 bases left in between. Germline V gene data show CDR1 as SEHNR and CDR2 as FQNEAQ (reference sequence). CDR3 size: 13 residues. CDR3 sequence: CASSPHGKNIQYF. The CDR3 DNA reads as TGTGCCAGCAGCCCCCACGGTAAAAACATTCAGTACTTC.

This clone was counted a single time. The chain is built from TRBV7-8 and TRBJ1-1, with D unclear. The CDR3 consists of 16 residues. Germline CDR1 reads SGHVS; CDR2 reads FQNEAQ. Trimming shortened V by 0 bases and J by 1 base, and 12 bases separated the two germline ends. CDR3 amino acids: CASSLALRRKNTEAFF. The DNA of the CDR3 is TGTGCCAGCAGCTTAGCGCTCCGGCGGAAGAACACTGAAGCTTTCTTT.

This clone has just one count. The chain carries TRBV6-1 and TRBJ1-1, with D unresolved. This CDR3 comprises 12 residues. Trimming pared 2 bases from V and 8 bases from J, leaving 9 bases between. The germline CDR1 and CDR2 sequences are MNHNS and SASEGT. The CDR3 DNA follows: TGTGCCAGCAGTGAATATTTCCCCGAAGCTTTCTTT. Encoded protein: CASSEYFPEAFF.

The V gene is TRBV29-1, the J gene TRBJ2-2, with D possibly TRBD1 on 7 matching bases. The germline CDR1 and CDR2 sequences are SQVTM and ANQGSEA. The ends were cut back, 7 bases at V and 6 bases at J, with 12 bases in the middle. This CDR3 is 12 amino acids long. CDR3 nucleotides: TGCAGCGCCGGAGGGGGCCCCGGGGAGCTGTTTTTT. Translation gives CSAGGGPGELFF.

The gene calls are TRBV10-3 and TRBJ1-1, with TRBD1 matching over 8 bases. This CDR3 region has 13 residues. Trimming took 6 bases from V and 3 from J; bases not matched to a gene: 3. In germline, CDR1 is ENHRY, CDR2 SYGVKD. Here the CDR3 reads CAIRDREDTEAFF. The DNA of the CDR3 is TGTGCCATCAGGGACAGGGAGGACACTGAAGCTTTCTTT.

The V call is TRBV13, the J call TRBJ2-1; 7 positions match TRBD2. From germline, CDR1 is PRHDT and CDR2 FYEKMQ (reference sequence). The CDR3 spans 18 residues. V was pared by 0 bases and J by 5 bases, with 13 bases of the junction left unmatched. CDR3 DNA: TGTGCCAGCAGCTTAGGCCCCGCACTTCGGGGGGTTCACAATGAGCAGTTCTTC. Translating it yields CASSLGPALRGVHNEQFF.

V usage is TRBV30 and J usage is TRBJ2-2, with 13 bases identical to TRBD2. Germline trimming cut 1 base from V and 7 bases from J; bases unmatched to any gene: 9. CDR1 GTSNPN and CDR2 SVGIG come from the germline V gene (reference sequence). The CDR3 loop spans 17 amino acids. The CDR3 loop is CAWSAGLAGALVGELFF. The CDR3 nucleotides read TGTGCCTGGAGTGCCGGACTAGCGGGAGCCCTCGTCGGGGAGCTGTTTTTT.

The chain links TRBV5-4 to TRBJ2-7; 10 bases fit TRBD2. V was pared by 4 bases and J by 2 bases, with 6 bases of the junction left unmatched. Looked up from germline, CDR1 is SGHNT and CDR2 is YYREEE (reference sequence). CDR3 size: 15 residues. The CDR3 is CASSPSGGETYEQYF. The CDR3 coding sequence is TGTGCCAGCAGCCCGAGCGGGGGGGAAACCTACGAGCAGTACTTC.

V gene TRBV19 combines with J gene TRBJ1-4; D might be TRBD1 (6 bases). The CDR3 has 12 amino acids. Germline lookup yields CDR1 LNHDA and CDR2 SQIVND (reference sequence). The V and J ends lost 10 bases and 12 bases respectively, with 18 bases between them. The CDR3 DNA is TGTGCCACCCATGCCGGGGCAGGGGAACTGTTTTTT. It codes for CATHAGAGELFF.

The chain joins TRBV9 to TRBJ2-1; D is uncertain. The V and J ends lost 4 bases and 4 bases respectively, with 9 bases between them. The CDR3 runs 13 residues. CDR1 and CDR2 from the germline V gene are SGDLS and YYNGEE. CDR3: CASSPSSYNEQFF. The CDR3 DNA reads as TGTGCCAGCAGCCCCTCCAGTTACAATGAGCAGTTCTTC.

The chain carries TRBV30 and TRBJ2-3, with 15 positions matching TRBD2. Germline CDR1 reads GTSNPN; CDR2 reads SVGIG (reference sequence). J lost 14 bases, V lost 5 bases, and 8 bases had no gene match. The CDR3 is made up of 13 amino acids. The CDR3 DNA follows: TGTGCCTGGGATGGACTAGCGGGGGGGCCGGCGTATTTT. Its translation: CAWDGLAGGPAYF.

The genes are TRBV27 and TRBJ2-1; D is unresolved. Trimming took 5 bases from V and 6 from J, leaving 17 bases between them. The CDR3 has 15 amino acids. The germline CDR1 and CDR2 sequences are MNHEY and SMNVEV (reference sequence). The CDR3 protein is CASSLHSPLGNEQFF. DNA of the CDR3: TGTGCCAGCAGTCTCCACAGCCCACTGGGCAATGAGCAGTTCTTC.

The chain links TRBV14 to TRBJ2-7; tentatively, D is TRBD1 (6 bases). Germline V lookup: CDR1 SGHDN, CDR2 FVKESK. This CDR3 has 14 amino acids. V was trimmed by 4 bases and J by 2 bases, leaving 12 bases between them. The CDR3 DNA sequence: TGTGCCAGCAGCCCTCGACAGGCCCCCTACGAGCAGTACTTC. It translates to CASSPRQAPYEQYF. The entire variable domain, with the rest obtained from reference TRBV14 and TRBJ2-7, is as follows: EAGVTQFPSHSVIEKGQTVTLRCDPISGHDNLYWYRRVMGKEIKFLLHFVKESKQDESGMPNNRFLAERTGGTYSTLKVQPAELEDSGVYFCASSPRQAPYEQYFGPGTRLTVT.

The chain links TRBV6-5 to TRBJ2-1; 8 nucleotides match TRBD1. CDR1 and CDR2 from the germline V gene are MNHEY and SVGAGI. Unmatched junction bases numbered 7, after V lost 0 bases and J lost 9 bases. CDR3 length: 15 residues. CDR3 in amino acids: CASSYSIMGTGEQFF. Written as DNA, the CDR3 is TGTGCCAGCAGTTACTCTATTATGGGGACAGGTGAGCAGTTCTTC.